The entry below gives a single TCR beta chain sequence along with its context. As handled by the study authors: For nucleated cells, counts were estimated from reference gene primer amplification. Sequenced by immunoSEQ multiplex PCR; TCRdb stores in-frame clones only, minus some. From that table come the V and J calls and clone size; the DNA was used to work out D and trimming. The profile covers 95,000 to 110,000 clones, with around 92% appearing a single time and roughly 4.9% taken by the ten largest. This specimen comes from a study of blood T cell repertoires in COVID-19. Study in general: Samples of COVID-19 (acute and convalescent) were obtained from the United States, Italy and Spain. Sources were T cells, B-cell-depleted T cells, or PBMCs; the material itself was cDNA or gDNA.

The V gene's germline CDR1 is MNHEY and CDR2 SVGAGI. This CDR3 has 15 residues. Unmatched junction bases numbered 6, after V lost 7 bases and J lost 1 base. What was sequenced was peripheral blood. This receptor was obtained from a man aged 40-49 years with active or convalescent COVID-19. The rearrangement joins TRBV6-5 to TRBJ2-1; TRBD1 matches at 8 bases. Written as DNA, the CDR3 is TGTGCCAGCAACCTAGACAGGGGTTCCTACAATGAGCAGTTCTTC. This gives the protein CASNLDRGSYNEQFF.